This T cell receptor (beta chain) appears in the sequencing data of a study of CD8 T cells in Susac syndrome. Random hexamers were used to reverse transcribe an amount of 0.5 to 1 ug RNA. TCRdb re-called the immunoSEQ multiplex PCR reads with MiXCR, one entry per CDR3 protein. The table records about 130,000 distinct CDR3 sequences, 90% to 95% of them present only once. Between the trimmed V and J ends, which lost 0 bases and 5 bases, there was a span of 19 bases. The CDR3 sequence is 17 residues long. Germline-derived CDR1 and CDR2 are SGHDN and FVKESK. V is TRBV14 and J is TRBJ1-1; no clear D. The sample consisted of CD8+ T cells from PBMCs. The sequence came from a human donor with multiple sclerosis. CDR3 amino acids: CASSQDRKNLAGTEAFF. The DNA of the CDR3 is TGTGCCAGCAGCCAAGATCGAAAAAATTTAGCGGGGACTGAAGCTTTCTTT. Full variable domain (outside the CDR3, taken from reference TRBV14 and TRBJ1-1): EAGVTQFPSHSVIEKGQTVTLRCDPISGHDNLYWYRRVMGKEIKFLLHFVKESKQDESGMPNNRFLAERTGGTYSTLKVQPAELEDSGVYFCASSQDRKNLAGTEAFFGQGTRLTVV.